This T cell receptor beta chain appears in the sequencing data of a study of blood T cell repertoires in COVID-19. The table came from immunoSEQ multiplex PCR; TCRdb's copy has only in-frame clones and leaves some out. In the table there are approximately 180,000 clones, approximately 85% of which are singletons. There are 15 residues in the CDR3. Germline values: CDR1 SGHNT, CDR2 YYREEE (reference sequence). V lost 4 bases, J lost 2 bases, and 9 bases stayed unmatched. Each recovered donor of Cohort 3 presented with two negative PCRs, clearance, or symptom resolution. The sequence derives from a man aged 40-49 years who had recovered from COVID-19. The chain joins TRBV5-4 to TRBJ2-7, with 7 bases lining up with TRBD1. The sample was PBMCs or T cells enriched from blood (not recorded which). CDR3 DNA: TGTGCCAGCAGCGTCCAGGGACAGATTACCTACGAGCAGTACTTC. Translated, it gives CASSVQGQITYEQYF.